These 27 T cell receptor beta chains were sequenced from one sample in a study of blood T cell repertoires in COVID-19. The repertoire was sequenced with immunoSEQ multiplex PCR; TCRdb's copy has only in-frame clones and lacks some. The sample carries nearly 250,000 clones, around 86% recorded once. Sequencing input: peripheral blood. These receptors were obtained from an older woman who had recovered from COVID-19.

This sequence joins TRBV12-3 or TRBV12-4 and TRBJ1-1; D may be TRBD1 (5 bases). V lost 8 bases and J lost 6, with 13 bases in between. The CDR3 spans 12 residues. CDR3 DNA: TGTGCCAGCCATAGACAAGGGGCTGAAGCTTTCTTT. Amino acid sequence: CASHRQGAEAFF.

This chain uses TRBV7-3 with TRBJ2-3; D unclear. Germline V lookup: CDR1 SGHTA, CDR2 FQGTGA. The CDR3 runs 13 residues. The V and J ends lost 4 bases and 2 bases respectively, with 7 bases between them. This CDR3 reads CASSSPNTDTQYF. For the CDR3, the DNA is TGTGCCAGCAGCTCCCCTAACACAGATACGCAGTATTTT.

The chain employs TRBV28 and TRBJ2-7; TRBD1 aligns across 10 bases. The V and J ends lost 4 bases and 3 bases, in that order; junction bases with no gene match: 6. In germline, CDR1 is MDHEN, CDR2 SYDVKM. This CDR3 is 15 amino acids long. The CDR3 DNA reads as TGTGCCAGCAGTTCCCTGGACAGGGGGGACTACGAGCAGTACTTC. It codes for CASSSLDRGDYEQYF.

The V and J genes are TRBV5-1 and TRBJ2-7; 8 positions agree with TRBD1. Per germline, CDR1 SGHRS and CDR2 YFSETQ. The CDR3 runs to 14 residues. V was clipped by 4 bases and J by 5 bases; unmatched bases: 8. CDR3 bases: TGCGCCAGCAGCCCCTCACAGGGGGGCCACGAGCAGTACTTC. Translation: CASSPSQGGHEQYF.

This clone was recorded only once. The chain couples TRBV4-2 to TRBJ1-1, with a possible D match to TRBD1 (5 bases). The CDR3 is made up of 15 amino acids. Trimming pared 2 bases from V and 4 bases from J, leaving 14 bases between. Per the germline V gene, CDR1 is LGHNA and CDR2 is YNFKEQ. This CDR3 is CASSQTPTEGTEAFF. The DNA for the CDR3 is TGTGCCAGCAGCCAAACCCCGACAGAAGGCACTGAAGCTTTCTTT.

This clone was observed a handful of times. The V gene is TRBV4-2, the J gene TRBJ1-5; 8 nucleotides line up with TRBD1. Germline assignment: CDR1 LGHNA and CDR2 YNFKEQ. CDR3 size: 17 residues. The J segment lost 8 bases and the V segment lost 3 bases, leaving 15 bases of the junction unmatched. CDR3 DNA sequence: TGTGCCAGCAGCCAGCTATTCGACAGGGGATCTATTAAGCCCCAGCATTTT. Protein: CASSQLFDRGSIKPQHF.

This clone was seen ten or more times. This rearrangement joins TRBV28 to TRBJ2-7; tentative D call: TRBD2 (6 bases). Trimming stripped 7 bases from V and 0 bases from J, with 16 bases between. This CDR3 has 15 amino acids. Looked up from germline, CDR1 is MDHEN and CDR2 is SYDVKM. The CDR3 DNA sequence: TGTGCCAGCACTGTGGGGGGATTACTCTCCTACGAGCAGTACTTC. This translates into CASTVGGLLSYEQYF.

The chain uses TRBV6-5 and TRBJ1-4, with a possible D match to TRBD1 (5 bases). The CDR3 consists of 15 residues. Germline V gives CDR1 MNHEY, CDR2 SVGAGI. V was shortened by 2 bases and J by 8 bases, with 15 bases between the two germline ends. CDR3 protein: CASSYGAGQLEKLFF. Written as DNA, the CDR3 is TGTGCCAGCAGTTACGGGGCAGGCCAATTGGAAAAACTGTTTTTT.

Here the CDR3 reads CASRTTGGNYGYTF. The CDR3 DNA sequence: TGCGCCAGCAGGACGACAGGGGGCAACTATGGCTACACCTTC. The chain employs TRBV4-3 and TRBJ1-2; TRBD1 matches at 10 bases. The V segment lost 6 bases and the J segment 2 bases; nucleotides outside the gene matches: 3. CDR3 length: 14 residues. CDR1 is LGHNA and CDR2 is YSLEER in the germline V gene.

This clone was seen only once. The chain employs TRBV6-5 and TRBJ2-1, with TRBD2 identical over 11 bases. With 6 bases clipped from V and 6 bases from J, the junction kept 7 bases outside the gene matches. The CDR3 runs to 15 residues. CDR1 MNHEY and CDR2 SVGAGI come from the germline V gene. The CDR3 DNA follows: TGTGCCAGCAGAGAGCTAGCGGGGGGCCCCAATGAGCAGTTCTTC. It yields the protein CASRELAGGPNEQFF.

The CDR3 sequence: CASSVGGVRVETQYF. The CDR3 DNA follows: TGTGCCAGCAGCGTAGGGGGGGTCAGGGTAGAGACCCAGTACTTC. J is TRBJ2-5 and V is TRBV9; D is perhaps TRBD2 (6 bases). Trimming removed 0 bases at V and 4 bases at J, with 13 bases between. The CDR3 is 15 residues long. Per the germline V gene, CDR1 is SGDLS and CDR2 is YYNGEE.

CDR3 nucleotide sequence: TGTGCCATCAGTTTGTCAGGATCAGGTGAAGCTTTCTTT. The encoded protein is CAISLSGSGEAFF. The chain links TRBV10-3 to TRBJ1-1; D remains unclear. In germline, CDR1 is ENHRY, CDR2 SYGVKD. The CDR3 totals 13 residues. With 5 bases removed from V and 7 bases from J, the gap between germline ends came to 14 bases.

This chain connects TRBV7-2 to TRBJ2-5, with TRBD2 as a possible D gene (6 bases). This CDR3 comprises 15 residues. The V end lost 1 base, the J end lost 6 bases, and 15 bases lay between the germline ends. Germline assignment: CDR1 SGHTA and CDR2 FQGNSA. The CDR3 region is CASSLVSSEEKTQYF. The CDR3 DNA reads TGTGCCAGCAGCTTAGTCTCTAGCGAAGAAAAGACCCAGTACTTC.

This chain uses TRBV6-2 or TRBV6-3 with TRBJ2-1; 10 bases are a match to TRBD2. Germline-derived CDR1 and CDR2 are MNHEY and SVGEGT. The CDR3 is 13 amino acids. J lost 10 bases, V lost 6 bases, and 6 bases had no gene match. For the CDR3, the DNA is TGTGCCAGCAGCCTAGCGGGGGTAGGGGAGCAGTTCTTC. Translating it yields CASSLAGVGEQFF.

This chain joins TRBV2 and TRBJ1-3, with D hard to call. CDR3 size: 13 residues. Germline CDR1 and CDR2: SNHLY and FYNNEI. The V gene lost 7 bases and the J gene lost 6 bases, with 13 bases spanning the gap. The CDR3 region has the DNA TGTGCCAGCACGGTCCGGGAGGCAAACACCATATATTTT. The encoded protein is CASTVREANTIYF.

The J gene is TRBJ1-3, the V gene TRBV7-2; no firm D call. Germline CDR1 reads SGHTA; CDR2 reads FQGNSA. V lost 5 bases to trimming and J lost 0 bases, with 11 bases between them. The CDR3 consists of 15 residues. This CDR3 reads CASSLSLSSGNTIYF. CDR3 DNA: TGTGCCAGCAGCCTGTCCCTTAGCTCTGGAAACACCATATATTTT.

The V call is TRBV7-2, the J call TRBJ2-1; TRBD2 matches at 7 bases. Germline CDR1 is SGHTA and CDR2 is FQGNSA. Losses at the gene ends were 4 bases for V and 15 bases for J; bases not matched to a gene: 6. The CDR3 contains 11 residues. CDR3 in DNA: TGTGCCAGCAGCTCCTGGACTAGGGCGTTCTTC. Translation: CASSSWTRAFF.

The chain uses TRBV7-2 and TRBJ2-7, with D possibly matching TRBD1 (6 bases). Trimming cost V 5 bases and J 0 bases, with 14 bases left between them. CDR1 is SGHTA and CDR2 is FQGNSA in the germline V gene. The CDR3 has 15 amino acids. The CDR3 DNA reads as TGTGCCAGCAGCCGTGACCGGGACACCTCCTACGAGCAGTACTTC. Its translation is CASSRDRDTSYEQYF.

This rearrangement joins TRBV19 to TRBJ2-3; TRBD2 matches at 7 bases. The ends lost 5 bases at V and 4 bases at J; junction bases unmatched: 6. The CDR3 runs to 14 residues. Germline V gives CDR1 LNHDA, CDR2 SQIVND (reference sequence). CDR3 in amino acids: CASSVGGGPDTQYF. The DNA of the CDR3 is TGTGCCAGTAGTGTCGGCGGGGGACCAGATACGCAGTATTTT.

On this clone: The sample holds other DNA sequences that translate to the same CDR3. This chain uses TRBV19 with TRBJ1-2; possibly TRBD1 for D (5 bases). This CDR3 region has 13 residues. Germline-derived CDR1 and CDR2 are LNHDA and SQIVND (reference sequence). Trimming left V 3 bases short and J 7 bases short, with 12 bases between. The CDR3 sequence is CASSMGGSGGYTF. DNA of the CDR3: TGTGCCAGTAGTATGGGGGGGAGCGGTGGCTACACCTTC.

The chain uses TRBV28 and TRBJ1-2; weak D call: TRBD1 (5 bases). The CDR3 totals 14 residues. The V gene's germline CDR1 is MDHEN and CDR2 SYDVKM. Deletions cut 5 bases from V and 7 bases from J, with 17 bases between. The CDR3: CASSPPGLLFGYTF. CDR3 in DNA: TGTGCCAGCAGTCCACCGGGACTTCTGTTTGGCTACACCTTC.

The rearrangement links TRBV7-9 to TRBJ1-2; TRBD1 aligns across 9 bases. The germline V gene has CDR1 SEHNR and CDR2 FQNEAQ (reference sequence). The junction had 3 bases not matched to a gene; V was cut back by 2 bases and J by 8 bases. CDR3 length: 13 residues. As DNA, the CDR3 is TGTGCCAGCAGCTTAATGGGACAGGGAGGCTACACCTTC. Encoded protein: CASSLMGQGGYTF. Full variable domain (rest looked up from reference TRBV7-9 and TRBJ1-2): DTGVSQNPRHKITKRGQNVTFRCDPISEHNRLYWYRQTLGQGPEFLTYFQNEAQLEKSRLLSDRFSAERPKGSFSTLEIQRTEQGDSAMYLCASSLMGQGGYTFGSGTRLTVV.

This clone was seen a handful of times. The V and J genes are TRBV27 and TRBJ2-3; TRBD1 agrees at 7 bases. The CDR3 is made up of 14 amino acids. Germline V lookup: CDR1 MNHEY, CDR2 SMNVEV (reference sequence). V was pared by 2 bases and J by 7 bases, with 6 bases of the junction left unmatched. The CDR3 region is CASSLDRVRNTQYF. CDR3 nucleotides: TGTGCCAGCAGTTTAGACAGGGTACGAAATACGCAGTATTTT.

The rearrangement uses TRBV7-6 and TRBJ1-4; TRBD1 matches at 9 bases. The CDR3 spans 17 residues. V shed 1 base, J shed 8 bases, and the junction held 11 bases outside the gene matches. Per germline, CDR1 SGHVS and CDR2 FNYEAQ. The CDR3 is CASSLGYRGLGGEKLFF. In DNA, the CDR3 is TGTGCCAGCAGCTTAGGTTACAGGGGGCTAGGAGGAGAAAAACTGTTTTTT.

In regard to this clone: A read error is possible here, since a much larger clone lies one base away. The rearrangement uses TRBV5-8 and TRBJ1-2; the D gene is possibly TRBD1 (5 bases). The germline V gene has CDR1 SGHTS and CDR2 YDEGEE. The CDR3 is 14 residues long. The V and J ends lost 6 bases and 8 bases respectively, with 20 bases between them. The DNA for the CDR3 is TGTGCCAGCAACCGCAGGGATTCGGTTTTAGGCTACACCTTC. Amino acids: CASNRRDSVLGYTF.

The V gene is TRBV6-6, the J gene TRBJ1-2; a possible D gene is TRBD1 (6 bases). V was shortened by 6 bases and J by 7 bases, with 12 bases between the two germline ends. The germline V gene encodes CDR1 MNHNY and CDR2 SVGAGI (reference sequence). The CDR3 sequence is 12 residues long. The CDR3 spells CASSKQGVGYTF. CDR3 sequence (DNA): TGTGCCAGCAGCAAACAGGGAGTTGGCTACACCTTC.

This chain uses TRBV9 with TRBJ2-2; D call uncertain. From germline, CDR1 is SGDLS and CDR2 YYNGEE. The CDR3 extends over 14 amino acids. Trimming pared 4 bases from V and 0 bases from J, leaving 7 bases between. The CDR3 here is CASSPFSNTGELFF. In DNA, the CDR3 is TGTGCCAGCAGCCCCTTCTCGAACACCGGGGAGCTGTTTTTT.